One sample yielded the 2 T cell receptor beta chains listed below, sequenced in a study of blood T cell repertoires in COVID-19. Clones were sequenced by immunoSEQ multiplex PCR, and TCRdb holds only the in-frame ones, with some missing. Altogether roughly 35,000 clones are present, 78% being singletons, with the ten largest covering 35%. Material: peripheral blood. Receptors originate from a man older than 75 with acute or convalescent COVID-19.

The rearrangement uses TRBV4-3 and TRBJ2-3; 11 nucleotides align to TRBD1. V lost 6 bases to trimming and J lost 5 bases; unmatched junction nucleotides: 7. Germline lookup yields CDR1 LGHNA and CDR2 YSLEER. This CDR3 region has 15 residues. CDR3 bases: TGCGCCAGCAGTCCCCGGGGGACAGGGGGAGATACGCAGTATTTT. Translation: CASSPRGTGGDTQYF.

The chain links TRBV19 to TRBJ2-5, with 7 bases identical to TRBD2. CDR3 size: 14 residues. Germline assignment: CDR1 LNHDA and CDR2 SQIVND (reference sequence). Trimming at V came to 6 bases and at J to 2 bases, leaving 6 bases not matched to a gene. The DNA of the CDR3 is TGTGCCAGTAGAGCGGGGCCCCAACAAGAGACCCAGTACTTC. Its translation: CASRAGPQQETQYF.